This entry features one TCR beta chain sequence. Its antigen specificity is not known. Base quality data are lacking; no much larger clone is found one base away. This record belongs to a study of a mutant IDH1 vaccine in newly diagnosed glioma (dated by TCRdb to the early 2020s). Some background on the complete study: Of the roughly 30 treated patients, around 60% were male and around 40% were female, and the mean age was approximately 40 years. Prior to enrollment, standard therapy consisting of radiotherapy alone, temozolomide alone, or radiochemotherapy with temozolomide had been administered to patients, with the combination being received by most patients. Six visits were used for peripheral blood collection: V03 (baseline), V05, V07, V10, V12 and V13. For exploratory analyses, around 26 treated patients had longitudinal TCRB deep sequencing done wherever samples were available. Paper-wide results and their limitations: According to the authors, sample limitations meant that analyses of patient blood samples could not be reproduced. PBMC samples for TCRB deep sequencing were selected based on availability. Pseudoprogression appeared unrelated to alterations in the top peripheral T cell clonotypes detected by TCRB sequencing. Immune responses induced by the vaccine were seen in over 80% of patients across multiple MHC alleles.

From the germline V gene (reference sequence), CDR1 is MNHEY and CDR2 is SMNVEV. The CDR3 goes from the cysteine to the phenylalanine over 15 residues. Only CDR3 DNA remains: 45 bases, in frame from the first base. The method behind the library was the immunoSEQ multiplex PCR assay. Following the manufacturer's protocol, the hsTCRB Kit was used to amplify rearranged TCR beta chain sequences. An Illumina MiSeq was used to sequence the TCRB libraries. In the paper's pipeline: The kit vendor's proprietary platform handled demultiplexing, trimming and gene mapping. As stored in TCRdb, this immuneACCESS dataset retains in-frame rearrangements with V and J assigned. A fraction of the clones does not appear; measured against another copy, unresolved V genes explain less than half of the discrepancy, and the remainder lacks a known reason. The V and J calls and clone size are taken from that table; D and trimming were inferred from the DNA. Here the sample has more than 80,000 clones; 80% to 90% occur a single time. 6% to 9.5% of the sample goes to the ten largest clones.

Interpreted using the paper, the time point label stands for: baseline, week 1 (first vaccination visit). The label giving this sample's treatment or condition can be read as: pre-vaccination baseline after standard-of-care therapy. Donors had newly diagnosed WHO grade 3 or 4 IDH1-mutant astrocytomas with loss of nuclear ATRX. The samples were drawn from NOA16, a multicentre, single-arm, open-label phase I trial in Germany that tested a mutant IDH1 peptide vaccine in humans for the first time. Blood drawn at visit V03 was used as the baseline sample for immunogenicity testing. Genomic DNA for TCRB sequencing was isolated from EDTA blood with the DNeasy Blood and Tissue Kit.

The TCR sequence derives from a woman aged 45-65 years with glioma. The sequences come from PBMCs, collected from a glioma patient treated with radiotherapy, temozolomide or both. The V and J segments used are TRBV27 and TRBJ2-5, with the D segment possibly TRBD1 or TRBD2, each aligning over 6 bases. The J call may be incorrect, as the DNA end agrees better with TRBJ2-7. The DNA sequence is given as TGTGCCAGCAGATGGGAGGACAGACCTTCCTACGAGCAGTACTTC. Translation gives CASRWEDRPSYEQYF.